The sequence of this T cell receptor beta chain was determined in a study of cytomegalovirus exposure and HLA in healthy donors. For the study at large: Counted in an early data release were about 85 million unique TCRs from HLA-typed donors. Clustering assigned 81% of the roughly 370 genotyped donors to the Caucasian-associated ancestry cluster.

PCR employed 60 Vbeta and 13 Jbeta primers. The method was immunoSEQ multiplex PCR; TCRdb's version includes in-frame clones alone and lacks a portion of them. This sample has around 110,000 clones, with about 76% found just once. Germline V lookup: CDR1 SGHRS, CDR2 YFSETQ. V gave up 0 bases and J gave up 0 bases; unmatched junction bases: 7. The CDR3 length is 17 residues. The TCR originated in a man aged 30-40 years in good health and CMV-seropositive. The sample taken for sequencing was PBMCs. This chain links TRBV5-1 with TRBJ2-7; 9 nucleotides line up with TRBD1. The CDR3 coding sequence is TGCGCCAGCAGCTTGGTGCGGGACAGGGCGAGCTCCTACGAGCAGTACTTC. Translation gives CASSLVRDRASSYEQYF.